This entry lists 26 T cell receptor beta chains sequenced from one sample in a study of shared T cell receptors in the human thymus. TCRdb's copy holds only in-frame clones and misses some; the assay was immunoSEQ multiplex PCR. The data contain hundreds of thousands of clones, around 87% of them seen just once; the ten biggest clones take up 0.009% to 0.0095%. These data were likewise used in another study, on human thymus T cells.

The sequenced material came from thymocytes. These receptors were obtained from a boy younger than two with a congenital heart defect.

This chain joins TRBV2 and TRBJ1-5; 7 bases align to TRBD1. Germline V CDR1 and CDR2: SNHLY, FYNNEI. The J segment lost 2 bases and the V segment lost 6 bases, leaving 7 bases of the junction unmatched. CDR3 size: 15 residues. The CDR3 DNA reads TGTGCCAGCAGGGCCGGGACAGTGGGCAATCAGCCCCAGCATTTT. It encodes CASRAGTVGNQPQHF.

In DNA form, the CDR3 reads TGCGCCAGCAGCTTGCCAGTGGCAGGGTACCCCTACGAGCAGTACTTC. Its protein product is CASSLPVAGYPYEQYF. The J gene is TRBJ2-7, the V gene TRBV5-1; tentatively, D is TRBD1 (5 bases). The germline V and J ends were trimmed by 1 base and 2 bases, with 16 bases remaining between them. Looked up from germline, CDR1 is SGHRS and CDR2 is YFSETQ. The CDR3 contains 16 residues.

This chain joins TRBV10-1 and TRBJ2-3, with D tentatively TRBD2 (6 bases). This CDR3 has 15 residues. Germline CDR1 and CDR2: WNHNN and SYGVQD (reference sequence). The V end lost 8 bases, the J end lost 0 bases, and 15 bases lay between the germline ends. CDR3 bases: TGCGCCAGCTCACCCGGGACTCTCAGCACAGATACGCAGTATTTT. This codes for CASSPGTLSTDTQYF.

This rearrangement joins TRBV5-1 to TRBJ1-4, with no clear D. V gave up 0 bases and J gave up 3 bases, with 9 bases separating them. This CDR3 region has 15 residues. CDR1 and CDR2 (germline): SGHRS, YFSETQ. CDR3 in amino acids: CASSLDRGPNEKLFF. CDR3 bases: TGCGCCAGCAGCTTGGATCGGGGTCCTAATGAAAAACTGTTTTTT.

The V gene is TRBV25-1, the J gene TRBJ1-1; D is ambiguous. The CDR3 extends over 12 amino acids. Germline lookup yields CDR1 MGHDK and CDR2 SYGVNS. V was pared by 11 bases and J by 0 bases, with 10 bases between. CDR3 in amino acids: CAFLGMNTEAFF. In DNA form, the CDR3 reads TGTGCCTTCCTAGGCATGAACACTGAAGCTTTCTTT.

The chain combines TRBV28 with TRBJ2-2, with 8 bases aligning to TRBD1. Per the germline V gene, CDR1 is MDHEN and CDR2 is SYDVKM. Trimming took 3 bases from V and 1 from J; bases not matched to a gene: 13. This CDR3 contains 19 residues. CDR3 bases: TGTGCCAGCAGTTTTAGAGGTGACAGGGGACGGGAGAACACCGGGGAGCTGTTTTTT. Translation: CASSFRGDRGRENTGELFF. The full variable domain, rest sourced from reference TRBV28 and TRBJ2-2, is DVKVTQSSRYLVKRTGEKVFLECVQDMDHENMFWYRQDPGLGLRLIYFSYDVKMKEKGDIPEGYSVSREKKERFSLILESASTNQTSMYLCASSFRGDRGRENTGELFFGEGSRLTVL.

The chain uses TRBV19 and TRBJ2-1, with 15 positions matching TRBD2. Germline CDR1 reads LNHDA; CDR2 reads SQIVND (reference sequence). V lost 5 bases, J lost 8 bases, and 7 bases stayed unmatched. The CDR3 has 16 amino acids. The CDR3 DNA follows: TGTGCCAGTAGTCCAAGGACTAGCGGGGGGGCGTATGAGCAGTTCTTC. This encodes CASSPRTSGGAYEQFF.

The rearrangement links TRBV6-1 to TRBJ1-5; TRBD1 might be the D (5 bases). Trimming removed 10 bases at V and 7 bases at J, with 17 bases between. The CDR3 contains 13 residues. The germline V gene has CDR1 MNHNS and CDR2 SASEGT. The CDR3 bases are TGTGCCACAACGGAGGGGCCAAGGCAGCCCCAGCATTTT. Encoded protein: CATTEGPRQPQHF.

The chain is built from TRBV27 and TRBJ1-6; 9 bases align to TRBD1. Germline V CDR1 and CDR2: MNHEY, SMNVEV (reference sequence). This CDR3 contains 16 residues. After removal of 3 bases from V and 9 bases from J, the junction contained 9 bases not matched to a gene. The CDR3, as DNA: TGTGCCAGCAGTTTTTTAGGACAGGGGCACGTTTCACCCCTCCACTTT. Amino acid sequence: CASSFLGQGHVSPLHF.

V and J are TRBV7-9 and TRBJ2-3; D might be TRBD2 (6 bases). CDR1 and CDR2 (germline): SEHNR, FQNEAQ (reference sequence). V was trimmed by 1 base and J by 1 base, leaving 15 bases between them. CDR3 length: 17 amino acids. In nucleotides, the CDR3 is TGTGCCAGCAGCTTAGGGGGCCGGGGAGGCCGCACAGATACGCAGTATTTT. Its protein is CASSLGGRGGRTDTQYF.

The rearrangement links TRBV6-1 to TRBJ2-1, with 9 bases that match TRBD1. Germline CDR1 is MNHNS and CDR2 is SASEGT. The CDR3 contains 16 residues. Trimming removed 3 bases from V and 2 bases from J; junction bases left unmatched: 5. The CDR3 nucleotides are TGTGCCAGCAGTGACATACAGGGGGCGGCCTACAATGAGCAGTTCTTC. Residues: CASSDIQGAAYNEQFF.

CDR3 nucleotide sequence: TGCGCCAGCAGCTTGGCTCGAGGCACAGATACGCAGTATTTT. This sequence encodes CASSLARGTDTQYF. The chain uses TRBV5-1 and TRBJ2-3; unclear D gene. Trimming removed 0 bases at V and 1 base at J, with 6 bases between. Germline V gene data show CDR1 as SGHRS and CDR2 as YFSETQ. This CDR3 comprises 14 residues.

The V and J genes are TRBV15 and TRBJ1-5, with D tentatively TRBD1 (6 bases). The V gene's germline CDR1 is LNHNV and CDR2 YYDKDF (reference sequence). The CDR3 consists of 14 residues. Trimming removed 5 bases from V and 3 bases from J, with 11 bases in between. The CDR3 spells CATSPDRFNQPQHF. CDR3 DNA: TGTGCCACCAGCCCCGACAGGTTCAATCAGCCCCAGCATTTT.

This clone appeared once. The V and J genes are TRBV28 and TRBJ2-2; 12 bases map to TRBD2. The CDR3 extends over 16 amino acids. The trim removed 8 bases at V and 3 bases at J, leaving 7 bases unmatched. Germline V gene lookup returns CDR1 MDHEN and CDR2 SYDVKM. In DNA form, the CDR3 reads TGTGCCAGCGGTCTAGCGGGAGGGCCCCACACCGGGGAGCTGTTTTTT. Translated, it gives CASGLAGGPHTGELFF.

The rearrangement links TRBV30 to TRBJ1-2; D is perhaps TRBD1 (5 bases). The ends were cut back, 0 bases at V and 4 bases at J, with 12 bases in the middle. In germline, CDR1 is GTSNPN, CDR2 SVGIG (reference sequence). The CDR3 length is 14 residues. CDR3 residues: CAWSVARGGYGYTF. In nucleotides, the CDR3 is TGTGCCTGGAGTGTAGCCCGGGGGGGCTATGGCTACACCTTC.

This clone appeared once. The CDR3 reads CASGPAGSQETQYF. CDR3 coding DNA: TGTGCCAGTGGTCCAGCGGGCTCTCAAGAGACCCAGTACTTC. The chain carries TRBV9 and TRBJ2-5, with D possibly TRBD2 on 6 matching bases. Germline CDR1 is SGDLS and CDR2 is YYNGEE. Trimming pared 8 bases from V and 2 bases from J, leaving 16 bases between. The CDR3 is 14 residues long.

This clone is a singleton in its sample. Since the CDR3 does not end with the conserved phenylalanine or tryptophan, this likely comes from a read error. Because the CDR3's place on the DNA is in doubt, the DNA is left out and the CDR3 is given as listed by TCRdb. V and J are TRBV4-3 and TRBJ2-6; TRBD2, the table's D call, lacks a check against the DNA. CDR1 is LGHNA, CDR2 YSLEER, per germline. The CDR3 is 9 residues long, counting both termini. Here the CDR3 reads CASSQVLSE.

The chain carries TRBV11-2 and TRBJ2-5; 8 bases line up with TRBD1. This CDR3 contains 15 residues. The V segment lost 5 bases and the J segment 2 bases; nucleotides outside the gene matches: 7. Germline V gene sequence: CDR1 SGHAT, CDR2 FQNNGV. CDR3 sequence reads: CASSLNGQGQETQYF. The CDR3 nucleotides read TGTGCCAGCAGCCTAAATGGACAGGGACAAGAGACCCAGTACTTC. Looking up the rest from reference TRBV11-2 and TRBJ2-5 gives the full variable domain: EAGVAQSPRYKIIEKRQSVAFWCNPISGHATLYWYQQILGQGPKLLIQFQNNGVVDDSQLPKDRFSAERLKGVDSTLKIQPAKLEDSAVYLCASSLNGQGQETQYFGPGTRLLVL.

CDR3: CASSARTRALPGEQYF. Written as DNA, the CDR3 is TGTGCCAGCAGCGCCAGGACTCGGGCCCTGCCTGGCGAGCAGTACTTC. V gene TRBV7-2 combines with J gene TRBJ2-7, with D possibly TRBD2 on 5 matching bases. The length of the CDR3 is 16 residues. V shed 5 bases and J shed 6 bases, with 23 bases lying between them. Germline V gene lookup returns CDR1 SGHTA and CDR2 FQGNSA.

This chain links TRBV28 with TRBJ1-1, with no clear D. The CDR3 is 12 residues long. The V end lost 3 bases, the J end lost 8 bases, and 10 bases lay between the germline ends. Per the germline V gene, CDR1 is MDHEN and CDR2 is SYDVKM. As DNA, the CDR3 is TGTGCCAGCAGTTTCAGGCAGGTCGAAGCTTTCTTT. Translation: CASSFRQVEAFF.

This clone came up once. V gene TRBV5-6 combines with J gene TRBJ2-1; D is perhaps TRBD2 (5 bases). Germline CDR1 SGHDT, CDR2 YYEEEE. V dropped 0 bases and J dropped 0 bases, with 7 bases sitting between them. The CDR3 length is 15 residues. Here the CDR3 DNA reads TGTGCCAGCAGCTTGGGGGAGAACTCCTACAATGAGCAGTTCTTC. Translated, it gives CASSLGENSYNEQFF.

The rearrangement uses TRBV5-1 and TRBJ2-1, with D perhaps TRBD2 (6 bases). CDR3 length: 14 residues. The germline V and J ends were trimmed by 4 bases and 6 bases, with 14 bases remaining between them. The germline gives CDR1 SGHRS, CDR2 YFSETQ. CDR3 sequence reads: CASSRKTRTNEQFF. The CDR3 DNA follows: TGCGCCAGCAGCCGAAAGACTAGAACCAATGAGCAGTTCTTC.

This chain uses TRBV2 with TRBJ1-5, with 10 nucleotides matching TRBD1. CDR3 length: 16 amino acids. J was trimmed by 2 bases and V by 7 bases; bases with no gene match: 8. The germline V gene has CDR1 SNHLY and CDR2 FYNNEI. The CDR3 DNA is TGTGCCAGCACCGAGCTGGGGACAGGGGGCAATCAGCCCCAGCATTTT. Protein product: CASTELGTGGNQPQHF.

The sample holds one count of this clone. This chain joins TRBV4-3 and TRBJ2-2, with TRBD2 matching 11 bases. This CDR3 is built from 17 residues. Trimming removed 10 bases from V and 6 bases from J; junction bases left unmatched: 16. Germline V gives CDR1 LGHNA, CDR2 YSLEER. For the CDR3, the DNA is TGCGCCACAATTAATAGACTAGCGGGAAAGTCGGCCGGGGAGCTGTTTTTT. Its protein product is CATINRLAGKSAGELFF.

Only a few counts were recorded for this clone. The rearrangement joins TRBV14 to TRBJ2-1, with 10 bases aligning to TRBD1. Germline CDR1 is SGHDN and CDR2 is FVKESK. Unmatched junction bases numbered 9, after V lost 5 bases and J lost 8 bases. The CDR3 runs 15 residues. The CDR3 DNA is TGTGCCAGCAGCGCGCGACAGGGGGCTCTAGATGAGCAGTTCTTC. Translation gives CASSARQGALDEQFF.

A few counts support this clone. V usage is TRBV7-9 and J usage is TRBJ1-1; weak D call: TRBD1 (6 bases). CDR3 length: 18 residues. Germline V gene data show CDR1 as SEHNR and CDR2 as FQNEAQ (reference sequence). V lost 0 bases to trimming and J lost 4 bases, with 21 bases between them. The chain's CDR3 is CASSLAPRNRAQGTEAFF. CDR3 sequence (DNA): TGTGCCAGCAGCTTAGCCCCCCGGAACAGGGCTCAAGGCACTGAAGCTTTCTTT.